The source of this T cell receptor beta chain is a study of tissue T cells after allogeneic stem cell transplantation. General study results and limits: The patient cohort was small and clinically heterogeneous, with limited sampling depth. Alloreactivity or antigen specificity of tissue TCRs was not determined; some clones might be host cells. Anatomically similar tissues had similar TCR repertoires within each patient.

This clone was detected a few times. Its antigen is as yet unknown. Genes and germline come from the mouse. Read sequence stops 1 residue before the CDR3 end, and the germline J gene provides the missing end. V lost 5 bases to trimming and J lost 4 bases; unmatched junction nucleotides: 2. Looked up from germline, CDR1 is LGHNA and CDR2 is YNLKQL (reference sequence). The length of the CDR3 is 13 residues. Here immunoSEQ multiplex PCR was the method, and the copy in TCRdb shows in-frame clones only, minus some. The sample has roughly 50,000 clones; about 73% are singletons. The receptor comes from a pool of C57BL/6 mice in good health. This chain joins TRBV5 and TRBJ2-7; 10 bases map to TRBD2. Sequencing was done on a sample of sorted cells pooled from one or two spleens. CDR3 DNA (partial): TGTGCCAGCAGCGCGACTGGGGGGTATGAACAGTAC. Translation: CASSATGGYEQY. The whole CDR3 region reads CASSATGGYEQYF.